This TCR beta chain was observed in a study of OX40 agonist ivuxolimab in advanced cancers. With respect to the entire study: Ivuxolimab, which targeted the costimulatory receptor OX40 (CD134), was an agonistic, fully human IgG2 monoclonal antibody. Among the approximately 50 dose-escalation patients, 19 had hepatocellular carcinoma, some 15 melanoma, 9 renal cell carcinoma and 9 head and neck cancer. Partial responses were achieved by three dose-escalation patients, of whom one had hepatocellular carcinoma and two had cutaneous melanoma. Intravenous ivuxolimab was administered to patients every 2 weeks at six dose levels: 0.01, 0.1, 0.3, 1.5, 3 and 10 mg/kg. Patients were allowed to have had prior anti-PD-1, anti-PD-L1 or anti-CTLA-4 therapy, and approximately 40% of the dose-escalation patients had previously received checkpoint inhibitors. The point of sequencing TCRbeta in the periphery was to test whether ivuxolimab changed TCR sequence diversity and drove clonal T-cell expansion. The paper describes the monotherapy dose-escalation part (N = 52 patients) of the phase I trial of ivuxolimab. In the dose-escalation cohort, roughly 80% of patients were male, and the mean age was approximately 55 years, with a range of roughly 20 to 80.

Patients with a history of autoimmune disease or receiving systemic immunosuppression were excluded from the trial. In every dose cohort, peripheral blood was drawn for TCR sequencing at baseline, cycle 4 day 1, and cycle 7 day 1. Samples were obtained from an open-label, multicenter, first-in-human phase I dose-escalation trial of ivuxolimab. Adults with locally advanced or metastatic melanoma, renal cell, hepatocellular, or head and neck squamous cell carcinoma were enrolled in the trial. Before TCR sequencing, CD4+ and CD8+ T cells were separately sorted from peripheral blood. Turning to this clone: Its antigen is currently not known. No base quality values were provided; no much bigger clone lies one nucleotide off.

Genomic DNA was extracted from sorted cells for sequencing of the TCRbeta CDR3 region. The immunoSEQ Assay was used for sequencing of TCRbeta CDR3 regions. TCRdb holds this immuneACCESS table with in-frame rearrangements only. Some clones are missing; in checked studies, unresolved V genes explain under half, and the rest has no known cause. In all, the sample holds around 56,000 clones, and roughly 88% of those were seen once. Of the sample, roughly 11% is held by the ten largest clones. The germline V gene (reference sequence) yields SEHNR for CDR1 and FQNEAQ for CDR2. Its CDR3 holds 16 amino acids, cysteine through valine. Only the CDR3 DNA stays, 48 bases, in frame from base 1. V and J lose 1 base and 2 bases, and a span of 15 bases separates them. What the study reported, not specific to this receptor: Antigen specificity was not determined for the clonally expanded peripheral T cells. On average, CD8+ T cells showed more expanded clones than CD4+ T cells after ivuxolimab. Low levels of normalized T-cell clonal expansion were also seen in some nonresponding patients. Partial responders in the 0.1-3.0 mg/kg groups had among the lowest normalized peripheral clonal expansion, especially among CD8+ T cells. At doses from 0.1 to 3.0 mg/kg, clonal expansion was seen in both CD4+ and CD8+ blood T cells between baseline and week 6.

The sample consisted of CD4+ or CD8+ T cells sorted from blood, taken in a trial of the OX40 agonist ivuxolimab. The chain couples TRBV7-9 to TRBJ2-7; the D gene may be TRBD1 or TRBD2, since each aligns over 5 bases. This receptor was taken from an adult with an advanced solid tumor such as melanoma, head and neck, liver or kidney cancer. The nucleotide sequence is given as TGTGCCAGCAGCTTAGGCAGCATCCGGGACCCCTACGAGCAGTACGTC. Translated, it gives CASSLGSIRDPYEQYV.